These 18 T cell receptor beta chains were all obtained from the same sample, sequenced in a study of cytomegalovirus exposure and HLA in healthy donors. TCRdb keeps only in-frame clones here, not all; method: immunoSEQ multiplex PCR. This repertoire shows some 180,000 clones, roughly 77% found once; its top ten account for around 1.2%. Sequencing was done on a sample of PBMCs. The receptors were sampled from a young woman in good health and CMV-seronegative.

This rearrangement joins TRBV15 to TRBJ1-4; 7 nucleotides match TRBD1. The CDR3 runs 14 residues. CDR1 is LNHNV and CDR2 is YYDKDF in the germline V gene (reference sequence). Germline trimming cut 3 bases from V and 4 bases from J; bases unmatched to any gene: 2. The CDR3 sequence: CATSRGQLNEKLFF. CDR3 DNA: TGTGCCACCAGCAGGGGACAGCTTAATGAAAAACTGTTTTTT.

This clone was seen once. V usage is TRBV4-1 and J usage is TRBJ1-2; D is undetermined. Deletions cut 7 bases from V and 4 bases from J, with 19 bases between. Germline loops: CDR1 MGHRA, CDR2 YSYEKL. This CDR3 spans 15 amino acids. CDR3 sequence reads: CASTGTSSQRYGYTF. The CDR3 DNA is TGCGCCAGCACCGGTACCTCGTCTCAACGCTATGGCTACACCTTC.

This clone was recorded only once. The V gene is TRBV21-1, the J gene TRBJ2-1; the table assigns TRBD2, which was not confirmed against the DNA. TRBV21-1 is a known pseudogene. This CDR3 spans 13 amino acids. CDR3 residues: CASIPHSGNEQFF. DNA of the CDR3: TGTGCCAGCATCCCTCATAGCGGCAATGAGCAGTTCTTC.

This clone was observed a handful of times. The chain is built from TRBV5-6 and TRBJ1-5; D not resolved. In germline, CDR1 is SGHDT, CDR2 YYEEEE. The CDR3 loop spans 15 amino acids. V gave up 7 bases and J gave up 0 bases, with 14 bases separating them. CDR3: CASHPAGGSNQPQHF. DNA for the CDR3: TGTGCCAGCCACCCGGCGGGAGGTAGCAATCAGCCCCAGCATTTT.

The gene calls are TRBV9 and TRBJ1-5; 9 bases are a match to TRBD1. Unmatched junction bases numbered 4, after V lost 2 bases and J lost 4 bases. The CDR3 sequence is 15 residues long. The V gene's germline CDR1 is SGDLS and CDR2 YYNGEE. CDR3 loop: CASSVGTGWNQPQHF. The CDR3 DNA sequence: TGTGCCAGCAGCGTCGGGACAGGGTGGAATCAGCCCCAGCATTTT.

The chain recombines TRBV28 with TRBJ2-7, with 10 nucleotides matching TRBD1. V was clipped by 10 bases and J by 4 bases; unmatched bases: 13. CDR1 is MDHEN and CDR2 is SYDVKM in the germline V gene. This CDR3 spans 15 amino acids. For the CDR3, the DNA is TGTGCCATCCGCGAGTCCGGACAGGGGGGGTACGAGCAGTACTTC. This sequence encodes CAIRESGQGGYEQYF. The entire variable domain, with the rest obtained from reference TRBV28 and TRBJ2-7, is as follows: DVKVTQSSRYLVKRTGEKVFLECVQDMDHENMFWYRQDPGLGLRLIYFSYDVKMKEKGDIPEGYSVSREKKERFSLILESASTNQTSMYLCAIRESGQGGYEQYFGPGTRLTVT.

The CDR3 region is CASRQRGGPPGELFF. The CDR3 DNA reads as TGTGCCAGCAGGCAACGGGGGGGCCCCCCCGGGGAGCTGTTTTTT. This sequence joins TRBV7-3 and TRBJ2-2, with 8 bases that match TRBD2. V trimming: 6 bases; J trimming: 6 bases; junction bases outside the gene matches: 9. In germline, CDR1 is SGHTA, CDR2 FQGTGA. The CDR3 sequence is 15 residues long.

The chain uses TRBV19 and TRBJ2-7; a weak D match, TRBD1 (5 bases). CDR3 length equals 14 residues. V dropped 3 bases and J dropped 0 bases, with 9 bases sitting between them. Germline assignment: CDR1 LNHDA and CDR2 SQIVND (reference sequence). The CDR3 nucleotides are TGTGCCAGTAGTATGCAGGGTGGCTCCTACGAGCAGTACTTC. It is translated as CASSMQGGSYEQYF.

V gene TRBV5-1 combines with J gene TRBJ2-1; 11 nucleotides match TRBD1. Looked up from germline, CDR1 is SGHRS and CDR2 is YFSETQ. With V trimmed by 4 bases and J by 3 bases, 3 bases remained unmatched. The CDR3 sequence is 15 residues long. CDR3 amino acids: CASSTGTGGYNEQFF. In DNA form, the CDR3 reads TGCGCCAGCAGCACTGGGACAGGGGGCTACAATGAGCAGTTCTTC.

CDR3 sequence (DNA): TGTGCCAGCAGGGATTACCGGGACAGGAATGAAAAACTGTTTTTT. Translated: CASRDYRDRNEKLFF. The rearrangement links TRBV28 to TRBJ1-4; 8 bases fit TRBD1. CDR3 length: 15 amino acids. CDR1 and CDR2 (germline): MDHEN, SYDVKM. J gave up 5 bases and V 6 bases, and 8 bases lay outside the gene matches.

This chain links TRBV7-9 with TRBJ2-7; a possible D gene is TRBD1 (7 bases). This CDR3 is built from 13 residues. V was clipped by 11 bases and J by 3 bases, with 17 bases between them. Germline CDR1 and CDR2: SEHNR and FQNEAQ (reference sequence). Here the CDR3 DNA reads TGTGCCTCCGGGCAGGGGGACTTCTACGAGCAGTACTTC. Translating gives CASGQGDFYEQYF.

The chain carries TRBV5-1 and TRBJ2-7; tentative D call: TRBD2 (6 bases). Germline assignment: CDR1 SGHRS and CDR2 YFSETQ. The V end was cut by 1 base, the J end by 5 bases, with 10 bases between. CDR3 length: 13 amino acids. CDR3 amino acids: CASSLRGTNEQYF. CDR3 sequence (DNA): TGCGCCAGCAGCTTGCGCGGGACGAACGAGCAGTACTTC.

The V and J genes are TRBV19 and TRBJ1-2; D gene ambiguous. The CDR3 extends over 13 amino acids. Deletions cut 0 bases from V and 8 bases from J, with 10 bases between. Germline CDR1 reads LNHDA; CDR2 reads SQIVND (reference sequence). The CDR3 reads CASSIDSEGGYTF. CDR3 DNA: TGTGCCAGTAGTATAGATTCGGAGGGCGGCTACACCTTC.

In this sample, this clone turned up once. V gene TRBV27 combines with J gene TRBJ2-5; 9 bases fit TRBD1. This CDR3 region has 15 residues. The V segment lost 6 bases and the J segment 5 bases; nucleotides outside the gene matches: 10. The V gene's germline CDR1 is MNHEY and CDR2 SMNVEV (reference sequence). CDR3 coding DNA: TGTGCCAGCAGCACCGGGACAGGGCCTATCGAGACCCAGTACTTC. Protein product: CASSTGTGPIETQYF.

The CDR3 protein is CASTLGGRANTEAFF. In DNA, the CDR3 is TGTGCCAGCACCCTGGGGGGACGGGCGAACACTGAAGCTTTCTTT. The chain is built from TRBV6-5 and TRBJ1-1; D might be TRBD1 (5 bases). Germline V gives CDR1 MNHEY, CDR2 SVGAGI. The CDR3 sequence is 15 residues long. The V end lost 7 bases, the J end lost 1 base, and 16 bases lay between the germline ends.

The DNA for the CDR3 is TGTGCCAGCAGCCAAGTCGGGACTAGCGGGATGGGCTCCTACAATGAGCAGTTCTTC. This translates into CASSQVGTSGMGSYNEQFF. The chain carries TRBV4-2 and TRBJ2-1, with 13 positions matching TRBD2. Unmatched junction bases numbered 6, after V lost 1 base and J lost 0 bases. Per the germline V gene, CDR1 is LGHNA and CDR2 is YNFKEQ. The CDR3 loop spans 19 amino acids.

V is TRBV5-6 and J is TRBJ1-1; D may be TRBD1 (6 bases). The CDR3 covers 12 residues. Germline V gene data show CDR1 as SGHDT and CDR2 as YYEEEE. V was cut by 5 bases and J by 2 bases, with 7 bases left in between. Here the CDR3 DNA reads TGTGCCAGCAGAGGGGGTAACACTGAAGCTTTCTTT. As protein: CASRGGNTEAFF.

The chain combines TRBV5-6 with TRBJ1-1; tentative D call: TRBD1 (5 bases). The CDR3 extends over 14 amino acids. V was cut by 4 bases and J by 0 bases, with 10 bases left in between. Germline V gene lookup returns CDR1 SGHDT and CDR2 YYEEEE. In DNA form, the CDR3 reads TGTGCCAGCAGCACCCAGACAGTGAACACTGAAGCTTTCTTT. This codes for CASSTQTVNTEAFF.